This T cell receptor beta chain came from a study of blood T cell repertoires in COVID-19. Across the study: The United States, Italy and Spain were the sources of the acute and convalescent COVID-19 samples. The cDNA or gDNA used as material had been derived from T cells, B-cell-depleted T cells, or PBMCs.

Original methodology: Reference gene primers were amplified, and this amplification served to estimate nucleated cell counts. The table came from immunoSEQ multiplex PCR; TCRdb's copy has only in-frame clones and leaves some out. From that table come the V and J calls and clone size; the DNA was used to work out D and trimming. This table holds about 130,000 clones, 75% to 90% found once. Germline values: CDR1 MNHEY, CDR2 SMNVEV (reference sequence). CDR3 length: 15 amino acids. V shed 3 bases and J shed 1 base, with 10 bases lying between them. The receptor comes from a human donor in a cohort sampled during active COVID-19. The J gene is TRBJ2-1, the V gene TRBV27; D is ambiguous. Sequencing was carried out using peripheral blood. The CDR3 region has the DNA TGTGCCAGCAGTTTTGACTTTTTTTCCTACAATGAGCAGTTCTTC. Translated, it gives CASSFDFFSYNEQFF.